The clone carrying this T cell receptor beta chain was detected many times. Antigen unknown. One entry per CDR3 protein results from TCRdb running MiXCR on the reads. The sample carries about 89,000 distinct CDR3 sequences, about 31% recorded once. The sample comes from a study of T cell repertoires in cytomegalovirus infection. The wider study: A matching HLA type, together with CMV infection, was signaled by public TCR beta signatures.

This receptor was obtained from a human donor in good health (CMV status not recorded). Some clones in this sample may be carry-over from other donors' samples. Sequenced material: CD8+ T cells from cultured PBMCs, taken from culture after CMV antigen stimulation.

For the CDR3, the DNA is TGTGCCAGCAGCTTAGGCGCAGGGTGGAACACTGAAGCTTTCTTT. Protein: CASSLGAGWNTEAFF. The chain employs TRBV11-1 and TRBJ1-1; a weak D match, TRBD1 (5 bases). V shed 1 base and J shed 1 base, with 10 bases lying between them. Germline V CDR1 and CDR2: SGHAT, FQDESV (reference sequence). The length of the CDR3 is 15 residues.